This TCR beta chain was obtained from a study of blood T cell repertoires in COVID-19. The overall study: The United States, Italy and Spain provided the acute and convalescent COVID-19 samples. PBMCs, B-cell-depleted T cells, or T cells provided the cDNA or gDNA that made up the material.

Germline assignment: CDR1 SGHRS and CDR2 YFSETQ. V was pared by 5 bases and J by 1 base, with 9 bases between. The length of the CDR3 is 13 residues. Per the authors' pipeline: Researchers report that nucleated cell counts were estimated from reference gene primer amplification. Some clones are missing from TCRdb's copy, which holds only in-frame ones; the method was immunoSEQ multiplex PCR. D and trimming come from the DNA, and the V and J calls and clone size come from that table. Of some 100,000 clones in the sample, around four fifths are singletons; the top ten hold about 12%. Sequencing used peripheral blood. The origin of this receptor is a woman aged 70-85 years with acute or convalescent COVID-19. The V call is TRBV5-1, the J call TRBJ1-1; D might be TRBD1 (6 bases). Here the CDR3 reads CASRLQGNTEAFF. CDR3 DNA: TGCGCCAGCAGACTACAGGGGAACACTGAAGCTTTCTTT.